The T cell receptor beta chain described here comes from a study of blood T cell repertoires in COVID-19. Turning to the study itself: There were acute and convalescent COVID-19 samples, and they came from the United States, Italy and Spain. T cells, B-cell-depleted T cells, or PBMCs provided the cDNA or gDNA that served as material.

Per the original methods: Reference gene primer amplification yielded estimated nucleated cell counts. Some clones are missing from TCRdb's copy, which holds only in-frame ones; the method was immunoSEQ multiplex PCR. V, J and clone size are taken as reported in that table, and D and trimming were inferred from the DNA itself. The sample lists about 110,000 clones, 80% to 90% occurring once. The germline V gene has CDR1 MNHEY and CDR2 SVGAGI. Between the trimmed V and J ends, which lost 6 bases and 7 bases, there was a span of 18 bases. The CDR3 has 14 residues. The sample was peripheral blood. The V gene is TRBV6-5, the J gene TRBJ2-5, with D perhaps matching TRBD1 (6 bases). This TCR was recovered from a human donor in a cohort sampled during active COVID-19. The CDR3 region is CASRSGTSFGTQYF. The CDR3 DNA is TGTGCCAGCAGGTCCGGGACATCCTTTGGGACCCAGTACTTC.